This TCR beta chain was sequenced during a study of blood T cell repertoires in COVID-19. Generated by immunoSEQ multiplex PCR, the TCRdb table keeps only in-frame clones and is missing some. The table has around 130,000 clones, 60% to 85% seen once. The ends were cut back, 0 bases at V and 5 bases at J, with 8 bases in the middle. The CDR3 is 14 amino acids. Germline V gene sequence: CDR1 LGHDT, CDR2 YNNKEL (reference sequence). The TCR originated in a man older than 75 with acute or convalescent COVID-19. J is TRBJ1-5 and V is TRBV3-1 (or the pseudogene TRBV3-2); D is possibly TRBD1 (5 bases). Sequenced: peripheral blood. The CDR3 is CASSQEGADQPQHF. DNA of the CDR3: TGTGCCAGCAGCCAAGAAGGGGCGGATCAGCCCCAGCATTTT.